The 22 T cell receptor beta chains below come from one sample, sequenced in a study of blood T cell repertoires in COVID-19. Libraries were prepared by immunoSEQ multiplex PCR; TCRdb keeps only in-frame clonotypes and omits some of them. This sample carries around 140,000 clones, around 80% of them seen once, and the ten largest clones take roughly 15%. Source material: peripheral blood. These TCRs come from a human donor with acute or convalescent COVID-19. The donor label of this sample is uncertain.

The rearrangement links TRBV7-6 to TRBJ2-7; D remains ambiguous. Germline CDR1 is SGHVS and CDR2 is FNYEAQ. The V gene lost 3 bases and the J gene lost 1 base, with 10 bases spanning the gap. The CDR3 is 14 residues long. CDR3 protein: CASSFAALSYEQYF. In DNA form, the CDR3 reads TGTGCCAGCAGCTTTGCGGCTCTTTCCTACGAGCAGTACTTC.

This clone was counted a few times. The chain uses TRBV7-2 and TRBJ1-1; 8 bases are shared with TRBD1. There are 15 residues in the CDR3. The V gene's germline CDR1 is SGHTA and CDR2 FQGNSA. V dropped 0 bases and J dropped 11; count of bases not matched to a gene: 11. CDR3 sequence: CASSLAKGQGAAAFF. The DNA of the CDR3 is TGTGCCAGCAGCTTAGCGAAGGGGCAGGGGGCGGCTGCTTTCTTT.

The chain links TRBV4-1 to TRBJ2-1; 11 bases are shared with TRBD1. The CDR3 extends over 15 amino acids. Trimming at V came to 1 base and at J to 8 bases, leaving 4 bases not matched to a gene. Germline assignment: CDR1 MGHRA and CDR2 YSYEKL. The CDR3 sequence is CASSQVDRGPDEQFF. The CDR3 coding sequence is TGCGCCAGCAGCCAAGTGGACAGGGGGCCGGATGAGCAGTTCTTC.

In its sample, this clone was seen a few times. The chain has TRBV5-1 and TRBJ1-5, with TRBD1 matching over 10 bases. Germline loops: CDR1 SGHRS, CDR2 YFSETQ. Trimming took 4 bases from V and 8 from J; bases not matched to a gene: 9. The CDR3 spans 15 residues. The CDR3 protein is CASSPGTGERKPQHF. CDR3 DNA: TGCGCCAGCAGCCCCGGGACAGGGGAAAGGAAGCCCCAGCATTTT.

The V call is TRBV5-4, the J call TRBJ2-3, with D maybe TRBD2 (5 bases). CDR3 length: 15 residues. V gave up 4 bases and J gave up 2 bases, with 14 bases separating them. Germline V CDR1 and CDR2: SGHNT, YYREEE (reference sequence). In DNA form, the CDR3 reads TGTGCCAGCAGCCCTATCGCTAGCCCCACAGATACGCAGTATTTT. Protein: CASSPIASPTDTQYF.

V is TRBV4-2 and J is TRBJ1-2; TRBD1 might be the D (5 bases). The CDR3 consists of 13 residues. Germline V gives CDR1 LGHNA, CDR2 YNFKEQ. V was pared by 7 bases and J by 2 bases, with 11 bases between. The CDR3 region is CASTSRGNYGYTF. CDR3 sequence (DNA): TGTGCCAGCACCTCGCGGGGGAACTATGGCTACACCTTC.

V and J are TRBV29-1 and TRBJ2-1; 7 nucleotides match TRBD1. Germline CDR1 and CDR2: SQVTM and ANQGSEA. The length of the CDR3 is 15 residues. Trimming removed 0 bases from V and 5 bases from J; junction bases left unmatched: 7. CDR3 DNA sequence: TGCAGCGTTGAAGAAGGGGGCACACGTAACAATGAGCAGTTCTTC. Translating gives CSVEEGGTRNNEQFF.

In this sample, this clone turned up many times. This chain uses TRBV4-2 with TRBJ2-2; D gene ambiguous. Germline V lookup: CDR1 LGHNA, CDR2 YNFKEQ. V lost 1 base, J lost 3 bases, and 6 bases lay in between. This CDR3 spans 14 amino acids. The CDR3 region has the DNA TGTGCCAGCAGCCAAGCAACAGACACCGGGGAGCTGTTTTTT. It encodes CASSQATDTGELFF.

This clone was counted only a few times. The V and J genes are TRBV6-6 and TRBJ1-3, with D unclear. The CDR3 extends over 14 amino acids. Trimming left V 0 bases short and J 1 base short, with 4 bases between. The germline gives CDR1 MNHNY, CDR2 SVGAGI (reference sequence). The CDR3 loop reads CASSYSTSGNTIYF. CDR3 bases: TGTGCCAGCAGTTACTCAACTTCTGGAAACACCATATATTTT.

A few counts support this clone. This rearrangement joins TRBV5-5 to TRBJ1-1; no clear D gene. The V end was cut by 1 base, the J end by 1 base, with 11 bases between. This CDR3 is 15 amino acids long. In germline, CDR1 is SGHKS, CDR2 YYEKEE (reference sequence). CDR3 residues: CASSLLSTQNTEAFF. The CDR3 DNA reads TGTGCCAGCAGCTTGTTATCGACTCAGAACACTGAAGCTTTCTTT.

With regard to this clone: One end of the junction is discordant with germline, which a read error may explain. The chain couples TRBV5-1 to TRBJ1-1, with D perhaps matching TRBD1 (6 bases). The CDR3 has 16 residues. In germline, CDR1 is SGHRS, CDR2 YFSETQ. The CDR3 is CASRGSGGAGGTEVFF. CDR3 in DNA: TGCGCCAGCCGGGGGTCGGGGGGCGCTGGGGGCACTGAAGTTTTCTTT. Complete variable domain (other parts from reference TRBV5-1 and TRBJ1-1): KAGVTQTPRYLIKTRGQQVTLSCSPISGHRSVSWYQQTPGQGLQFLFEYFSETQRNKGNFPGRFSGRQFSNSRSEMNVSTLELGDSALYLCASRGSGGAGGTEVFFGQGTRLTVV.

This clone has a handful of counts. This chain uses TRBV4-1 with TRBJ2-7; 7 nucleotides match TRBD1. Germline trimming cut 3 bases from V and 7 bases from J; bases unmatched to any gene: 21. The CDR3 runs 18 residues. Germline V lookup: CDR1 MGHRA, CDR2 YSYEKL. The CDR3 DNA reads TGCGCCAGCAGCCAGAGAGCCGGCACGACAGGGAGATTGAAAGAGCAGTACTTC. It is translated as CASSQRAGTTGRLKEQYF.

The V call is TRBV30, the J call TRBJ1-5; 7 bases are shared with TRBD1. The CDR3 length is 14 residues. Germline V gene lookup returns CDR1 GTSNPN and CDR2 SVGIG (reference sequence). With 5 bases clipped from V and 6 bases from J, the junction kept 10 bases outside the gene matches. CDR3: CAWGTGQKSQPQHF. In DNA form, the CDR3 reads TGTGCCTGGGGAACGGGACAGAAGAGTCAGCCCCAGCATTTT.

The rearrangement joins TRBV13 to TRBJ2-1, with D maybe TRBD1 (6 bases). V lost 4 bases to trimming and J lost 1 base, with 14 bases between them. The CDR3 loop spans 16 amino acids. CDR1 and CDR2 (germline): PRHDT, FYEKMQ (reference sequence). CDR3 amino acids: CASSSPPRGSYNEQFF. As DNA, the CDR3 is TGTGCCAGCAGCTCACCACCTAGGGGGTCCTACAATGAGCAGTTCTTC.

This clone turned up a few times. CDR3 in amino acids: CASSLAPRDEAFF. CDR3 nucleotide sequence: TGTGCCAGCAGCTTAGCTCCCCGGGATGAAGCTTTCTTT. The chain is built from TRBV13 and TRBJ1-1, with unresolved D. The CDR3 sequence is 13 residues long. Trimming removed 1 base at V and 7 bases at J, with 10 bases between. Germline loops: CDR1 PRHDT, CDR2 FYEKMQ (reference sequence).

The J gene is TRBJ1-6, the V gene TRBV27, with D possibly being TRBD1 (5 bases). CDR3 size: 15 residues. Per germline, CDR1 MNHEY and CDR2 SMNVEV (reference sequence). Trimming took off 1 base at V and 10 bases at J, with 14 bases between the two ends. CDR3 loop: CASSLFSGGVSPLHF. CDR3 DNA sequence: TGTGCCAGCAGTTTATTTTCGGGAGGGGTATCACCCCTCCACTTT.

This sequence joins TRBV5-1 and TRBJ2-3; D is undetermined. Germline V CDR1 and CDR2: SGHRS, YFSETQ. CDR3 length equals 14 residues. V was pared by 4 bases and J by 2 bases, with 11 bases between. CDR3 DNA: TGCGCCAGCAGCCCCACCGGGTACACAGATACGCAGTATTTT. As protein: CASSPTGYTDTQYF. Using reference TRBV5-1 and TRBJ2-3 for the parts outside the CDR3, the full variable domain is KAGVTQTPRYLIKTRGQQVTLSCSPISGHRSVSWYQQTPGQGLQFLFEYFSETQRNKGNFPGRFSGRQFSNSRSEMNVSTLELGDSALYLCASSPTGYTDTQYFGPGTRLTVL.

The rearrangement joins TRBV7-8 to TRBJ1-6; the D gene is possibly TRBD1 (6 bases). Looked up from germline, CDR1 is SGHVS and CDR2 is FQNEAQ. The CDR3 consists of 17 residues. The V end lost 1 base, the J end lost 7 bases, and 17 bases lay between the germline ends. The CDR3 nucleotides are TGTGCCAGCAGCTTAGTTTGGGGGCGCGGTGGGAATTCACCCCTCCACTTT. This translates into CASSLVWGRGGNSPLHF.

V and J are TRBV6-5 and TRBJ1-3; TRBD1 matches at 7 bases. V lost 8 bases, J lost 1 base, and 8 bases stayed unmatched. Germline loops: CDR1 MNHEY, CDR2 SVGAGI. The CDR3 totals 15 residues. CDR3 in amino acids: CASASVTGSGNTIYF. For the CDR3, the DNA is TGTGCCAGCGCATCAGTGACAGGGTCTGGAAACACCATATATTTT.

Written as DNA, the CDR3 is TGCGCCAGCAGCTTGGGCGGCAGCCCGAGCTCCTACGAGCAGTACTTC. This codes for CASSLGGSPSSYEQYF. This chain links TRBV5-1 with TRBJ2-7; D gene ambiguous. Trimming pared 0 bases from V and 0 bases from J, leaving 13 bases between. Germline lookup yields CDR1 SGHRS and CDR2 YFSETQ. The CDR3 loop spans 16 amino acids.

This chain uses TRBV30 with TRBJ1-4; TRBD1 agrees at 9 bases. The CDR3 spans 14 residues. From germline, CDR1 is GTSNPN and CDR2 SVGIG (reference sequence). Trimming cost V 7 bases and J 10 bases; bases outside gene matches: 13. This chain's CDR3 is CASPGTGRVGKLFF. In DNA, the CDR3 is TGTGCCTCCCCCGGGACAGGGCGCGTTGGAAAACTGTTTTTT.

The gene calls are TRBV18 and TRBJ2-7; 8 positions agree with TRBD1. J gave up 3 bases and V 3 bases, and 7 bases lay outside the gene matches. The germline V gene encodes CDR1 KGHSH and CDR2 LQKENI. The CDR3 extends over 15 amino acids. The CDR3: CASSPDPTGDYEQYF. The CDR3 nucleotides are TGTGCCAGCTCACCCGATCCGACAGGGGACTACGAGCAGTACTTC.